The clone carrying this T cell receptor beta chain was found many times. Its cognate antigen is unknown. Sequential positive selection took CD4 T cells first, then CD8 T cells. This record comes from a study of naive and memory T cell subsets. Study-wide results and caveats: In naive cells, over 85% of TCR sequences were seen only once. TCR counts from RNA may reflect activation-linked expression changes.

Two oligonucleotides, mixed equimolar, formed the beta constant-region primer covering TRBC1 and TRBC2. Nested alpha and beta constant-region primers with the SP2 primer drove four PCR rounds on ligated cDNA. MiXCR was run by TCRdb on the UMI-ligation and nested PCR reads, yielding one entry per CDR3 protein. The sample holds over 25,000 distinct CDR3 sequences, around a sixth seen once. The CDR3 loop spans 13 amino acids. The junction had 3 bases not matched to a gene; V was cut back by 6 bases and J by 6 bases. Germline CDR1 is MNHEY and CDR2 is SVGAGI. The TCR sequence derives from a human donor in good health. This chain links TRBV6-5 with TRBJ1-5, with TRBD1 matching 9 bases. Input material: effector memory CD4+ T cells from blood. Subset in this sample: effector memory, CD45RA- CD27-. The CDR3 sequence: CASRGTGSQPQHF. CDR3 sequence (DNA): TGTGCCAGCAGGGGGACAGGGAGTCAGCCCCAGCATTTT.